This is a list of T cell receptor beta chains from one sample in a study of blood T cell repertoires in COVID-19. The method was immunoSEQ multiplex PCR; TCRdb's version includes in-frame clones alone and lacks a portion of them. The table lists roughly 100,000 clones, approximately 80% of them singletons. The specimen was peripheral blood. Receptors originate from a human donor in a cohort sampled during active COVID-19. The CDR3 runs from the conserved cysteine through the conserved F or W. A D gene is named only where the DNA matches it firmly. Where a row states a size, it is once, few, many or the class of an expanded clone; other rows omit it.

J | V | size | D | CDR3 | DNA
TRBJ1-6 | TRBV6-5 | NA | TRBD1 | CASSQNRGNSPLHF | TGTGCCAGCAGCCAGAACAGGGGAAATTCACCCCTCCACTTT
TRBJ1-1 | TRBV6-6 | NA | NA | CASRPGRTNTEAFF | TGTGCCAGCAGGCCAGGACGGACTAACACTGAAGCTTTCTTT
TRBJ2-3 | TRBV5-1 | NA | NA | CASSLVRGSPEVQQYF | TGCGCCAGCAGCTTGGTTCGTGGGAGTCCTGAAGTTCAGCAGTATTTT
TRBJ2-3 | TRBV15 | NA | NA | CATSWKRSPDTQYF | TGTGCCACCAGCTGGAAGCGCAGCCCAGATACGCAGTATTTT
TRBJ1-2 | TRBV24-1 | few | NA | CATQSTETNYGYTF | TGTGCCACCCAATCGACAGAAACTAACTATGGCTACACCTTC
TRBJ2-2 | TRBV18 | NA | NA | CASSPRPQRLNTGELFF | TGTGCCAGCTCACCAAGACCGCAACGACTGAACACCGGGGAGCTGTTTTTT
TRBJ1-1 | TRBV19 | NA | TRBD1 | CASTESGTGLMNTEAFF | TGTGCCAGTACTGAATCGGGGACAGGCCTCATGAACACTGAAGCTTTCTTT
TRBJ1-2 | TRBV3-1/TRBV3-2 | NA | TRBD1 | CASSRSDRVDYGYTF | TGTGCCAGCAGCCGGTCGGACAGGGTGGACTATGGCTACACCTTC
TRBJ1-1 | TRBV25-1 | once | TRBD1 | CASSDGWRQGKTEAFF | TGTGCCAGCAGTGATGGTTGGCGACAGGGAAAGACTGAAGCTTTCTTT
TRBJ2-3 | TRBV9 | NA | TRBD2 | CASSVDPTSGGVDTQYF | TGTGCCAGCAGCGTAGACCCTACTAGCGGGGGGGTAGATACGCAGTATTTT
TRBJ2-5 | TRBV10-1 | NA | TRBD2 | CASSDGARGGETQYF | TGCGCCAGCAGTGATGGGGCCCGGGGGGGAGAGACCCAGTACTTC
TRBJ1-2 | TRBV1 | NA | NA | CTSSQPPRVEGGFYGYTF | TGCACCAGCAGCCAACCGCCCCGAGTAGAGGGAGGCTTCTATGGCTACACCTTC
TRBJ1-2 | TRBV4-3 | NA | NA | CASSQDLTETNYGYTF | TGCGCCAGCAGCCAAGATTTGACGGAGACTAACTATGGCTACACCTTC
TRBJ2-3 | TRBV9 | NA | TRBD1 | CASQGQVATDTQYF | TGTGCCAGCCAAGGACAGGTTGCCACAGATACGCAGTATTTT
TRBJ1-2 | TRBV6-5 | NA | NA | CASSRQVNYGYTF | TGTGCCAGCAGCCGACAGGTCAACTATGGCTACACCTTC
TRBJ1-5 | TRBV5-1 | few | NA | CASSLTGGEPQHF | TGCGCCAGCAGCTTGACCGGTGGAGAGCCCCAGCATTTT
TRBJ2-2 | TRBV25-1 | NA | TRBD1 | CASSEGTGETGELFF | TGTGCCAGCAGTGAAGGGACAGGGGAAACCGGGGAGCTGTTTTTT
TRBJ1-5 | TRBV19 | NA | NA | CASSTRQDQPQHF | TGTGCCAGTAGTACCCGACAGGATCAGCCCCAGCATTTT
TRBJ1-1 | TRBV4-3 | NA | NA | CASSQDTRGPEAFF | TGCGCCAGCAGCCAAGATACCAGGGGACCTGAAGCTTTCTTT